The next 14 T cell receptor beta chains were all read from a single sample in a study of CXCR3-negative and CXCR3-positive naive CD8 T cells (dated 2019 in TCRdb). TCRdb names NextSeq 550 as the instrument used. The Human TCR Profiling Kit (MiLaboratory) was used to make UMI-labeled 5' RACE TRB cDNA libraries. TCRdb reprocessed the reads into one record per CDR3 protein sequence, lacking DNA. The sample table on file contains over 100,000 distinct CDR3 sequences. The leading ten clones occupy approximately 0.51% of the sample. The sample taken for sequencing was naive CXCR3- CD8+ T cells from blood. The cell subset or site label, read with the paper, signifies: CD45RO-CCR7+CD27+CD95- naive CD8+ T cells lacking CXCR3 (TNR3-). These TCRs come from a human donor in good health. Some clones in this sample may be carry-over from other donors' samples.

This CDR3 reads CAIGREQGAGSSYEQYF. This rearrangement joins TRBV10-3 to TRBJ2-7; the TCRdb call, TRBD1, lacks DNA for checking. There are 17 residues in the CDR3. Germline V gene sequence: CDR1 ENHRY, CDR2 SYGVKD.

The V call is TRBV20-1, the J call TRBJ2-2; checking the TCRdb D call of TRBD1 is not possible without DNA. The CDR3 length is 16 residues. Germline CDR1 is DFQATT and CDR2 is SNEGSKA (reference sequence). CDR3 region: CSARDTSGDDTGELFF.

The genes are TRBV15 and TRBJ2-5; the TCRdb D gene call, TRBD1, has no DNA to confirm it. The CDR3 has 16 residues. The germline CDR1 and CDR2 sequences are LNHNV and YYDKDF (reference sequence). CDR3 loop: CATSTNPGPVEESQYF.

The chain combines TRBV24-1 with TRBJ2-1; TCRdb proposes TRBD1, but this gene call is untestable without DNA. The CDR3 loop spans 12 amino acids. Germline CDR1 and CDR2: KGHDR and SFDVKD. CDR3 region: CATSDQSDQGFF.

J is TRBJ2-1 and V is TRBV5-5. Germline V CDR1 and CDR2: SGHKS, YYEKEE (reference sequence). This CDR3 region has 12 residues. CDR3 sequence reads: CASSQPEHEQFF. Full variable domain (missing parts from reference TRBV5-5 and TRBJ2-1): DAGVTQSPTHLIKTRGQQVTLRCSPISGHKSVSWYQQVLGQGPQFIFQYYEKEERGRGNFPDRFSARQFPNYSSELNVNALLLGDSALYLCASSQPEHEQFFGPGTRLTVL.

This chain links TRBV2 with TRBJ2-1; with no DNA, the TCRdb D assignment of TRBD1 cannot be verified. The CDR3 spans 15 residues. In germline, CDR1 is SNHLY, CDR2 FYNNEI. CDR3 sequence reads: CASSGFGKDPYEQYF.

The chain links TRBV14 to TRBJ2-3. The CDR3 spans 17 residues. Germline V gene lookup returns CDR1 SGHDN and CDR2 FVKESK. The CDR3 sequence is CASSHNLLRFNTDTQYF.

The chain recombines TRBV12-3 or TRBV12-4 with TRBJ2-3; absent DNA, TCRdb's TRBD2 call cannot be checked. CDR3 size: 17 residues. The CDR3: CASSSQRGGAGTDTQYF.

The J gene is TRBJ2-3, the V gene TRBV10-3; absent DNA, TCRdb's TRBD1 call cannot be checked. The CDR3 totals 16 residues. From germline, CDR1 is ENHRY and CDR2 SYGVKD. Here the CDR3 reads CATRPGRGTSTDTQYF.

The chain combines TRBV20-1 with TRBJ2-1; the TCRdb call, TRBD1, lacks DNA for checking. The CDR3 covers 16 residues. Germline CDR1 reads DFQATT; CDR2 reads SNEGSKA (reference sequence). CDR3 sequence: CSARDWDRVIYDEQFF.

CDR3 sequence: CASSLVSSGSTRDNEQFF. The rearrangement uses TRBV5-1 and TRBJ2-1; TCRdb outputs TRBD2, but without DNA this stays unchecked. Germline V gene lookup returns CDR1 SGHRS and CDR2 YFSETQ. CDR3 length: 18 amino acids.

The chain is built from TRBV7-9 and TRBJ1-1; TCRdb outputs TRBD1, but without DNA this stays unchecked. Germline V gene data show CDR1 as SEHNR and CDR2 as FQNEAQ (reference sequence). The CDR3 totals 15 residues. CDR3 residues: CASSGAGTGGTEAFF.

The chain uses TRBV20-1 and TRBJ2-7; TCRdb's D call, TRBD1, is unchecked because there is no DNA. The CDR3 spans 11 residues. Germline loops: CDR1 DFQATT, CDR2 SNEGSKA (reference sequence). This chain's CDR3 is CSGSGVYEQYF.

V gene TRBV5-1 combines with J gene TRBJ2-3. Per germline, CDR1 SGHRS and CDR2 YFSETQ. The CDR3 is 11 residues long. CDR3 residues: CASSLSDTQYF.